The rows below give T cell receptor beta chains drawn from one sample of a study of blood T cells in healthy people across ages. TCRdb redid the calling of the 5' RACE reads with MiXCR, one entry per CDR3 protein. Of over 1,500,000 distinct CDR3 sequences in the sample, about 50% are singletons; the top ten hold approximately 2.1%. Sequenced input: blood. The receptors were gathered from a woman aged 40 to 50 in good health. The CDR3 runs from the conserved cysteine through the conserved F or W. Fields, in order: V gene, D gene, clone size, J gene, CDR3 protein, CDR3 DNA. The D gene is left open where the match is weak. Size tells how often a clone was seen (once, few, many) or the class of an expanded clone, and some rows leave it out.

TRBV4-1	NA	many	TRBJ2-5	CASSQVGGETQYF	TGCGCCAGCAGCCAAGTTGGAGGAGAGACCCAGTACTTC
TRBV20-1	TRBD2	NA	TRBJ2-3	CSARLGTSNADTQYF	TGCAGTGCTAGACTCGGGACTAGCAACGCAGATACGCAGTATTTT
TRBV27	NA	NA	TRBJ2-3	CASSFVLAPFLGTQYF	TGTGCCAGCAGTTTCGTTCTAGCCCCATTCTTGGGTACGCAGTATTTT
TRBV12-3/TRBV12-4	NA	many	TRBJ2-7	CASSLALSYEQYF	TGTGCCAGCAGCTTAGCGTTGTCCTACGAGCAGTACTTC
TRBV12-3/TRBV12-4	NA	NA	TRBJ1-2	CASSLAAGLGGYTF	TGTGCCAGCAGTTTGGCTGCGGGGCTCGGTGGCTACACCTTC
TRBV20-1	NA	NA	TRBJ2-7	CSAYGAYEQYF	TGCAGTGCCTACGGGGCCTACGAGCAGTACTTC
TRBV29-1	NA	NA	TRBJ2-3	CSALPTRGPGTDTQYF	TGCAGCGCCCTACCTACGAGGGGTCCCGGCACAGATACGCAGTATTTT
TRBV6-1	NA	few	TRBJ1-2	CASSDPGYGYTF	TGTGCCAGCAGTGATCCGGGCTATGGCTACACCTTC
TRBV28	TRBD1	few	TRBJ2-1	CASIQGPGIEQFF	TGTGCCAGCATACAGGGGCCAGGTATTGAGCAGTTCTTC
TRBV14	TRBD2	once	TRBJ2-3	CASSQGHGLAGGTSTDTQYF	TGTGCCAGCAGCCAAGGCCATGGACTAGCGGGGGGGACTAGCACAGATACGCAGTATTTT
TRBV6-9	NA	NA	TRBJ1-5	CASSSRGPRSGQPQHF	TGTGCCAGCAGCTCCCGGGGGCCCCGGTCGGGTCAGCCCCAGCATTTT
TRBV4-1	NA	few	TRBJ2-7	CASSQGGRTGNYEQYF	TGCGCCAGCAGCCAAGGTGGCCGGACGGGCAACTACGAGCAGTACTTC
TRBV28	NA	few	TRBJ2-5	CASSPAQRGQETQYF	TGTGCCAGCAGTCCCGCCCAACGGGGGCAAGAGACCCAGTACTTC
TRBV12-3/TRBV12-4	NA	few	TRBJ1-2	CASRAQGFRGYTF	TGTGCCAGCAGAGCCCAGGGATTCCGCGGCTACACCTTC
TRBV6-1	NA	NA	TRBJ2-4	CASTGLDIQYF	TGTGCCAGCACAGGGCTCGACATTCAGTACTTC
TRBV20-1	NA	once	TRBJ1-2	CSARDQIDYTF	TGCAGTGCTAGGGATCAGATCGACTACACCTTC
TRBV7-9	NA	NA	TRBJ2-7	CASSSTAPYEQYF	TGTGCCAGCAGTTCCACGGCCCCCTACGAGCAGTACTTC
TRBV20-1	NA	few	TRBJ1-5	CSAKSEVAQPQHF	TGCAGTGCGAAGAGTGAGGTCGCTCAGCCCCAGCATTTT
TRBV28	NA	NA	TRBJ2-7	CASSPDRRVHYEQYF	TGTGCCAGCAGCCCAGACCGAAGGGTCCACTACGAGCAGTACTTC
TRBV4-1	NA	few	TRBJ1-2	CASSLKGSREAYGYTF	TGCGCCAGCAGCCTAAAGGGGAGTCGAGAGGCCTATGGCTACACCTTC
TRBV6-1	TRBD1	many	TRBJ2-1	CASSLDRDTLREQFF	TGTGCCAGCAGTCTGGACAGGGACACCCTTCGTGAGCAGTTCTTC
TRBV6-2/TRBV6-3	TRBD2	NA	TRBJ2-7	CASSTQERGVPYEQYF	TGTGCCAGCAGTACCCAAGAGCGGGGGGTTCCCTACGAGCAGTACTTC
TRBV20-1	NA	many	TRBJ2-7	CSAKRRATIEQYF	TGCAGTGCTAAGAGGAGAGCCACGATCGAGCAGTACTTC
TRBV4-1	NA	NA	TRBJ2-5	CASSQVGHGGRQETQYF	TGCGCCAGCAGCCAGGTAGGTCACGGGGGCCGCCAAGAGACCCAGTACTTC
TRBV28	NA	once	TRBJ2-3	CASSVGQGMDTQYF	TGTGCCAGCAGTGTGGGGCAGGGGATGGATACGCAGTATTTT
TRBV4-3	TRBD2	few	TRBJ2-4	CASSQDASGGPWAKNIQYF	TGCGCCAGCAGCCAAGATGCGTCGGGGGGGCCCTGGGCCAAAAACATTCAGTACTTC
TRBV3-1	NA	NA	TRBJ2-7	CASSRLTGLEQYF	TGTGCCAGCAGCCGACTGACAGGACTCGAGCAGTACTTC
TRBV5-1	NA	NA	TRBJ2-5	CASSLPGLQETRYF	TGCGCCAGCAGCCTGCCGGGGCTCCAAGAGACCCGGTACTTC
TRBV12-3/TRBV12-4	TRBD2	few	TRBJ2-1	CASSNSGGDKFF	TGTGCCAGCAGTAACAGCGGGGGGGACAAGTTCTTC
TRBV15	TRBD1	once	TRBJ1-6	CATSREGQGISPLHF	TGTGCCACCAGCAGAGAGGGACAGGGAATTTCACCCCTCCACTTT
TRBV7-2	TRBD1	NA	TRBJ1-2	CASSRRTGLYGYTF	TGTGCCAGCAGCAGACGGACAGGACTCTATGGCTACACCTTC
TRBV5-1	NA	NA	TRBJ2-3	CASSPTPITDTQYF	TGCGCCAGCAGCCCCACACCCATCACAGATACGCAGTATTTT
TRBV12-3/TRBV12-4	NA	few	TRBJ1-2	CASSASPGQSNYGYTF	TGTGCCAGCAGTGCCTCACCGGGACAAAGTAACTATGGCTACACCTTC
TRBV20-1	NA	NA	TRBJ1-5	CSASPRGLPNQPQHF	TGCAGTGCTAGTCCCAGGGGATTGCCCAATCAGCCCCAGCATTTT
TRBV15	TRBD1	NA	TRBJ2-5	CATSRVNRGRETQYF	TGTGCCACCAGCAGAGTAAACAGGGGAAGAGAGACCCAGTACTTC
TRBV20-1	NA	NA	TRBJ2-7	CSARVNGAYEQYF	TGCAGTGCTAGAGTCAACGGGGCCTACGAGCAGTACTTC
TRBV6-5	TRBD2	NA	TRBJ2-3	CASRSSGGALDTQYF	TGTGCCAGCAGGTCTAGCGGGGGGGCTCTAGATACGCAGTATTTT
TRBV7-3	TRBD2	NA	TRBJ2-4	CASSCGASGGAAKNIQYF	TGTGCCAGCAGTTGCGGGGCTAGCGGGGGGGCGGCCAAAAACATTCAGTACTTC
TRBV4-3	NA	NA	TRBJ2-6	CASSQEVGNSGANVLTF	TGCGCCAGCAGCCAAGAGGTTGGTAACTCTGGGGCCAACGTCCTGACTTTC
TRBV4-2	TRBD1	NA	TRBJ1-2	CASSQAGTVTANYGYTF	TGTGCCAGCAGCCAAGCTGGGACAGTTACCGCTAACTATGGCTACACCTTC
TRBV28	NA	few	TRBJ1-2	CASSLFGTGYGYTF	TGTGCCAGCAGTCTATTTGGGACCGGTTATGGCTACACCTTC
TRBV12-3/TRBV12-4	NA	NA	TRBJ2-4	CASSLRQGTLIQYF	TGTGCCAGCAGTTTACGGCAGGGAACCCTCATTCAGTACTTC
TRBV20-1	NA	once	TRBJ2-7	CSARDKGNYEQYF	TGCAGTGCTAGAGACAAGGGGAACTACGAGCAGTACTTC
TRBV29-1	TRBD1	NA	TRBJ2-7	CSVRVGGVSYEQYF	TGCAGCGTCAGAGTAGGGGGCGTGTCTTACGAGCAGTACTTC
TRBV7-2	TRBD1	NA	TRBJ1-5	CASSSIDRGFRQPQHF	TGTGCCAGCAGTTCTATCGACAGGGGGTTTCGCCAGCCCCAGCATTTT
TRBV3-1	NA	NA	TRBJ1-1	CASSQAEGEAFF	TGTGCCAGCAGCCAGGCCGAAGGTGAAGCTTTCTTT
TRBV15	NA	few	TRBJ2-5	CATSRPKETQYF	TGTGCCACCAGCAGACCCAAAGAGACCCAGTACTTC
TRBV7-2	NA	NA	TRBJ2-3	CASVRAGLPADTQYF	TGTGCCAGCGTCCGGGCGGGGCTGCCTGCAGATACGCAGTATTTT
TRBV6-5	TRBD1	NA	TRBJ1-2	CASSLDRAPPNGYTF	TGTGCCAGCAGCCTGGACAGGGCGCCTCCCAATGGCTACACCTTC
TRBV24-1	TRBD1	NA	TRBJ2-5	CATSDRPGQGQETQYF	TGTGCCACCAGTGACCGACCGGGACAGGGCCAAGAGACCCAGTACTTC
TRBV5-1	TRBD1	NA	TRBJ2-7	CASSGIQGVGAEQYF	TGCGCCAGCAGCGGAATCCAGGGGGTGGGGGCCGAGCAGTACTTC
TRBV7-2	TRBD1	NA	TRBJ2-3	CASSSPGQGVYSTDTQYF	TGTGCCAGCAGCTCGCCGGGACAGGGGGTCTATAGCACAGATACGCAGTATTTT
TRBV7-2	TRBD1	NA	TRBJ1-2	CASSFDRGRGYGYTF	TGTGCCAGCAGCTTCGACAGGGGGCGAGGCTATGGCTACACCTTC
TRBV28	TRBD1	NA	TRBJ2-4	CASRKGGGYFQYF	TGTGCCAGCAGAAAAGGGGGCGGGTACTTTCAGTACTTC
TRBV6-1	TRBD1	NA	TRBJ1-2	CASTHGTGQASNYGYTF	TGTGCCAGCACCCACGGGACGGGACAGGCCTCTAACTATGGCTACACCTTC
TRBV20-1	NA	NA	TRBJ1-6	CSAHSGQGFPPLHF	TGCAGTGCTCATTCGGGGCAGGGATTCCCACCCCTCCACTTT
TRBV29-1	NA	NA	TRBJ2-3	CSVLDSRTDTQYF	TGCAGCGTCCTGGACAGTCGCACAGATACGCAGTATTTT
TRBV12-5	NA	once	TRBJ2-1	CASGFSLGERQFF	TGTGCTAGTGGTTTTTCCCTGGGTGAAAGGCAGTTCTTC
TRBV28	NA	once	TRBJ1-6	CASSPPGVRSSSPLHF	TGTGCCAGCAGCCCCCCAGGCGTCAGGTCTAGTTCACCCCTCCACTTT
TRBV6-6	TRBD1	NA	TRBJ1-6	CASIREQGLSPLHF	TGTGCCAGCATTAGGGAACAGGGGTTGTCACCCCTCCACTTT